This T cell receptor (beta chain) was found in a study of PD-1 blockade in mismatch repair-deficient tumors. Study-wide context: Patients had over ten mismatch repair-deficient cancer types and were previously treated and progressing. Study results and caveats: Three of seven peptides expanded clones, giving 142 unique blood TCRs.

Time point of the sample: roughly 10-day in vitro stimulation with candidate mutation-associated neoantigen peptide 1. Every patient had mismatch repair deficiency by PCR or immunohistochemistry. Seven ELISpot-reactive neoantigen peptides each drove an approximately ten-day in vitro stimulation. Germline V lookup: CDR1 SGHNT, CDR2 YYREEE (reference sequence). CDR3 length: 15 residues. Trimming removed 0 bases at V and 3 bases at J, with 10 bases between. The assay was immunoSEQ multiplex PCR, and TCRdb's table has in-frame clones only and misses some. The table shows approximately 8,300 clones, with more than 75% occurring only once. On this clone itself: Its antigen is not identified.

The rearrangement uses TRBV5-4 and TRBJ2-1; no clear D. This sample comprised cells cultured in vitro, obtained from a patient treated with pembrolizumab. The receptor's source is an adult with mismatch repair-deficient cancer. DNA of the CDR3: TGTGCCAGCAGCTTGGGGACGCCCCACTACAATGAGCAGTTCTTC. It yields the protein CASSLGTPHYNEQFF.